The 2 T cell receptor beta chains reported below all come from one sample, sequenced in a study of blood T cell repertoires in COVID-19 (dated by TCRdb to 2019 to 2021). Receptors were amplified or captured by the immunoSEQ multiplex PCR assay. In its TCRdb copy, this immuneACCESS table keeps in-frame sequences only and misses some clones. Where compared with another copy, unresolved V genes explain less than half of these, and the others have no known cause. The sample table holds about 150,000 clones, of which 70% to 90% were seen once. Together, the top ten hold roughly 3.4% of the sample. The sample comprised PBMCs or T cells enriched from blood (not recorded which). All receptors derive from a woman between 50 and 59 years old with acute COVID-19.

The chain is built from TRBV9 and TRBJ2-1, with TRBD2 matching 9 bases. Germline V gives CDR1 SGDLS, CDR2 YYNGEE. The ends lost 3 bases at V and 3 bases at J; junction bases unmatched: 4. CDR3 length equals 15 residues. The CDR3 loop is CASSATSGIYNEQFF. CDR3 coding DNA: TGTGCCAGCAGCGCGACTAGCGGAATCTACAATGAGCAGTTCTTC. Combining the CDR3 with reference TRBV9 and TRBJ2-1 gives the whole variable domain DSGVTQTPKHLITATGQRVTLRCSPRSGDLSVYWYQQSLDQGLQFLIQYYNGEERAKGNILERFSAQQFPDLHSELNLSSLELGDSALYFCASSATSGIYNEQFFGPGTRLTVL.

This CDR3 reads CASSQGLAAYNEQFF. As DNA, the CDR3 is TGTGCCAGCAGTCAAGGACTAGCGGCTTACAATGAGCAGTTCTTC. This chain joins TRBV27 and TRBJ2-1, with TRBD2 identical over 10 bases. The CDR3 extends over 15 amino acids. With 5 bases clipped from V and 4 bases from J, the junction kept 5 bases outside the gene matches. The germline CDR1 and CDR2 sequences are MNHEY and SMNVEV (reference sequence).